The 13 T cell receptor beta chains listed next were all sequenced from one sample in a study of blood T cell repertoires in COVID-19. Profiling relied on immunoSEQ multiplex PCR, and the TCRdb table lists in-frame clones only, not all of them. Here the sample spans about 150,000 clones, 70% to 90% being singletons. What was sequenced was peripheral blood. The receptors come from a man in his sixties or seventies with acute or convalescent COVID-19.

This chain joins TRBV5-1 and TRBJ2-7; 7 positions match TRBD1. The CDR3 is 14 residues long. V shed 3 bases and J 2 bases; nucleotides not matched to a gene: 5. CDR1 is SGHRS and CDR2 is YFSETQ in the germline V gene. In DNA, the CDR3 is TGCGCCAGCAGCTCTCCGGGACAGACCTACGAGCAGTACTTC. This gives the protein CASSSPGQTYEQYF.

The chain has TRBV7-3 and TRBJ2-1, with a tentative D call TRBD2 (5 bases). The CDR3 runs to 18 residues. Germline assignment: CDR1 SGHTA and CDR2 FQGTGA. V was shortened by 1 base and J by 8 bases, with 24 bases between the two germline ends. The CDR3 DNA reads as TGTGCCAGCAGCTTAAAGCCGTCCGGCGGGTGGGCCTCTTATGAGCAGTTCTTC. Protein: CASSLKPSGGWASYEQFF.

V is TRBV5-4 and J is TRBJ2-1; 9 bases map to TRBD2. V lost 2 bases, J lost 1 base, and 4 bases stayed unmatched. Germline V lookup: CDR1 SGHNT, CDR2 YYREEE (reference sequence). The length of the CDR3 is 16 residues. This CDR3 is CASSFGTSGSYNEQFF. In DNA, the CDR3 is TGTGCCAGCAGCTTTGGAACTAGCGGGTCCTACAATGAGCAGTTCTTC.

V and J are TRBV5-8 and TRBJ2-1; weak D call: TRBD2 (5 bases). Trimming took 2 bases from V and 3 from J, leaving 6 bases between them. Germline CDR1 is SGHTS and CDR2 is YDEGEE. The CDR3 runs 13 residues. CDR3 amino acids: CASSFGIYNEQFF. CDR3 nucleotides: TGTGCCAGCAGCTTCGGGATCTACAATGAGCAGTTCTTC.

In this sample, this clone turned up a few times. The genes are TRBV28 and TRBJ2-7; 8 bases are shared with TRBD2. Unmatched junction bases numbered 9, after V lost 5 bases and J lost 0 bases. The germline CDR1 and CDR2 sequences are MDHEN and SYDVKM. The CDR3 totals 16 residues. CDR3 sequence: CASSLPGSGVSYEQYF. DNA of the CDR3: TGTGCCAGCAGTCTCCCTGGTAGCGGGGTCTCCTACGAGCAGTACTTC.

This chain connects TRBV6-1 to TRBJ1-5; D might be TRBD1 (5 bases). This CDR3 region has 15 residues. From germline, CDR1 is MNHNS and CDR2 SASEGT. V was shortened by 5 bases and J by 2 bases, with 13 bases between the two germline ends. Here the CDR3 reads CASSTQGRGNQPQHF. CDR3 DNA sequence: TGTGCCAGCAGTACCCAGGGCCGGGGCAATCAGCCCCAGCATTTT.

The chain couples TRBV6-5 to TRBJ2-7; D possibly corresponds to TRBD1 (6 bases). Germline CDR1 reads MNHEY; CDR2 reads SVGAGI. Deletions cut 8 bases from V and 3 bases from J, with 20 bases between. This CDR3 spans 15 amino acids. CDR3 protein: CASASQGLASYEQYF. The CDR3, as DNA: TGTGCCAGCGCCTCCCAGGGGCTAGCCAGCTACGAGCAGTACTTC.

This clone was counted once. The chain joins TRBV12-3 or TRBV12-4 to TRBJ1-2; D call uncertain. Trimming left V 4 bases short and J 5 bases short, with 8 bases between. The CDR3 runs to 12 residues. The CDR3 here is CASSSGGYGYTF. In nucleotides, the CDR3 is TGTGCCAGCAGTTCGGGAGGTTATGGCTACACCTTC.

The genes are TRBV6-1 and TRBJ1-5; D is unclear. Germline V gene data show CDR1 as MNHNS and CDR2 as SASEGT. This CDR3 comprises 16 residues. The V end lost 0 bases, the J end lost 0 bases, and 9 bases lay between the germline ends. CDR3 DNA: TGTGCCAGCAGTGAAGCGCGGGCAGCTAGCAATCAGCCCCAGCATTTT. Amino acid sequence: CASSEARAASNQPQHF.

This chain connects TRBV6-5 to TRBJ1-6, with 8 bases fitting TRBD1. CDR1 is MNHEY and CDR2 is SVGAGI in the germline V gene. This CDR3 is 16 amino acids long. V lost 3 bases to trimming and J lost 1 base; unmatched junction nucleotides: 2. CDR3 DNA sequence: TGTGCCAGCAGTTATCGGGACAGGTCCTATAATTCACCCCTCCACTTT. As protein: CASSYRDRSYNSPLHF.

J is TRBJ1-2 and V is TRBV28, with TRBD1 matching over 7 bases. CDR1 is MDHEN, CDR2 SYDVKM, per germline. CDR3 size: 12 residues. Trimming took 8 bases from V and 8 from J; bases not matched to a gene: 8. The CDR3 DNA follows: TGTGCCAGCGCGACAGGGAATAAGGGCTACACCTTC. It specifies CASATGNKGYTF.

The chain employs TRBV29-1 and TRBJ2-3; D possibly corresponds to TRBD2 (5 bases). Per germline, CDR1 SQVTM and CDR2 ANQGSEA. The V and J ends lost 5 bases and 3 bases respectively, with 6 bases between them. There are 11 residues in the CDR3. The CDR3 nucleotides are TGCAGCGTTACTAGTACAGATACGCAGTATTTT. Translation gives CSVTSTDTQYF.

This chain uses TRBV14 with TRBJ2-2; the D gene is possibly TRBD1 (5 bases). The V gene's germline CDR1 is SGHDN and CDR2 FVKESK. The length of the CDR3 is 16 residues. Trimming took off 4 bases at V and 1 base at J, with 13 bases between the two ends. CDR3: CASSLLRQKNTGELFF. The CDR3 DNA follows: TGTGCCAGCAGCCTTCTTAGACAGAAGAACACCGGGGAGCTGTTTTTT.